Described below is a single T cell receptor beta chain sequence and its context. These data come from a study of blood T cell repertoires in COVID-19. Per the germline V gene, CDR1 is SQVTM and CDR2 is ANQGSEA. V gave up 6 bases and J gave up 0 bases, with 11 bases separating them. This CDR3 contains 14 residues. In the authors' methods: By means of reference gene primer amplification, nucleated cell counts were estimated. This table comes from immunoSEQ multiplex PCR, and its TCRdb copy is limited to in-frame clones, with some not included. The V and J calls and clone size are taken from that table; D and trimming were inferred from the DNA. The sample lists around 89,000 clones, roughly nine tenths seen once, with under 9.5% in the top ten.

The specimen sequenced was peripheral blood. The J gene is TRBJ1-4, the V gene TRBV29-1; D not certain. The sequence was collected from a middle-aged man with acute or convalescent COVID-19. CDR3 bases: TGCAGCGTGATTGGGCTTGCAACTAATGAAAAACTGTTTTTT. Its protein is CSVIGLATNEKLFF.